The TCR beta chain described here comes from a study of cytomegalovirus exposure and HLA in healthy donors. Worth noting for this clone: Its antigen is undetermined. Other DNA sequences within the sample encode an identical CDR3.

General observations from the study: TCR beta sequences reportedly predicted the HLA-A and HLA-B alleles of most subjects accurately.

The CDR3 is 13 amino acids. In germline, CDR1 is SGHDT, CDR2 YYEEEE. V shed 1 base and J shed 5 bases, with 9 bases lying between them. Researchers ran the PCR with 60 Vbeta and 13 Jbeta primers. Clones were sequenced by immunoSEQ multiplex PCR, and TCRdb holds only the in-frame ones, with some missing. The sample holds around 160,000 clones, 68% seen once. The chain employs TRBV5-6 and TRBJ2-5; D perhaps matches TRBD1 (5 bases). This TCR was recovered from a woman between 40 and 55 years old in good health and CMV-seropositive. Sample: PBMCs. Written as DNA, the CDR3 is TGTGCCAGCAGCTTGTGGGGCGAGGAGACCCAGTACTTC. Residues: CASSLWGEETQYF. Combining the CDR3 with reference TRBV5-6 and TRBJ2-5 gives the whole variable domain DAGVTQSPTHLIKTRGQQVTLRCSPKSGHDTVSWYQQALGQGPQFIFQYYEEEERQRGNFPDRFSGHQFPNYSSELNVNALLLGDSALYLCASSLWGEETQYFGPGTRLLVL.